This T cell receptor (beta chain) was sequenced in a study of T cells in Graves' hyperthyroidism and ophthalmopathy. RNA transcripts were the template for amplifying TCR beta CDR3 regions. A first-round RT-PCR of the TCR CDR3 used the HTBI primer set. TCRdb analysed the multiplex PCR reads with MiXCR anew, one entry per CDR3 protein. The profile shows 300,000 or so distinct CDR3 sequences, roughly 20% of them singletons. The CDR3 sequence is 16 residues long. The ends lost 5 bases at V and 6 bases at J; junction bases unmatched: 6. Germline-derived CDR1 and CDR2 are SGHVS and FQNEAQ. This TCR was recovered from a woman aged 45-59 years with Graves' hyperthyroidism. J is TRBJ2-2 and V is TRBV7-8; 13 positions match TRBD2. The sequencing input was blood. The CDR3 DNA is TGTGCCAGCAGCACCCCCGGGACTAGCGGGGCCGGGGAGCTGTTTTTT. It is translated as CASSTPGTSGAGELFF.